A single sample is the source of the 26 T cell receptor beta chains below, sequenced in a study of neurological immune-mediated disorders. TCRdb re-called the 5' RACE reads through MiXCR, storing one row per CDR3 protein. The profile shows 45,000 to 65,000 distinct CDR3 sequences, roughly 4.3% of them singletons. The specimen was PBMCs. The receptors originated from a man aged 45-60 years with multiple sclerosis.

This clonotype was seen repeatedly, ten times or more. This chain links TRBV5-1 with TRBJ2-6, with 9 bases aligning to TRBD1. Trimming cost V 0 bases and J 1 base; bases outside gene matches: 5. CDR3 length: 18 residues. CDR1 and CDR2 from the germline V gene are SGHRS and YFSETQ. The CDR3 bases are TGCGCCAGCAGCTTGGAACAGGGGGCTGTTTCTGGGGCCAACGTCCTGACTTTC. Protein: CASSLEQGAVSGANVLTF.

This clonotype was picked up many times. This chain links TRBV5-1 with TRBJ1-4, with 10 bases fitting TRBD1. Per the germline V gene, CDR1 is SGHRS and CDR2 is YFSETQ. The length of the CDR3 is 17 residues. The J segment lost 5 bases and the V segment lost 4 bases, leaving 11 bases of the junction unmatched. CDR3: CASSLPGQGRENEKLFF. The CDR3 nucleotides are TGCGCCAGCAGCCTACCGGGACAGGGGCGAGAAAATGAAAAACTGTTTTTT.

The sample holds many counts of this clonotype. The chain carries TRBV12-3 or TRBV12-4 and TRBJ2-5; D tentatively reads TRBD1 or TRBD2 (5 bases each). The V and J ends lost 1 base and 9 bases respectively, with 18 bases between them. The CDR3 covers 15 residues. The CDR3 DNA reads TGTGCCAGCAGTTTAGTGTCTATTTGGGACCAGGCCCAGTACTTC. Protein sequence: CASSLVSIWDQAQYF.

The chain links TRBV29-1 to TRBJ2-5; TRBD1 might be the D (6 bases). The V and J ends lost 8 bases and 2 bases respectively, with 9 bases between them. This CDR3 spans 11 amino acids. The germline V gene has CDR1 SQVTM and CDR2 ANQGSEA. The CDR3 nucleotides are TGCAGCACCACAGGGCAAGAGACCCAGTACTTC. Encoded protein: CSTTGQETQYF.

The sample holds many counts of this clonotype. V is TRBV29-1 and J is TRBJ1-1; possible D gene TRBD1, 5 bases. V dropped 5 bases and J dropped 4 bases, with 14 bases sitting between them. CDR1 is SQVTM and CDR2 is ANQGSEA in the germline V gene. The CDR3 loop spans 13 amino acids. In nucleotides, the CDR3 is TGCAGCGTTACGCCCACGGGGGGCACTGAAGCTTTCTTT. It encodes CSVTPTGGTEAFF.

There are many counts of this clonotype. V and J are TRBV28 and TRBJ2-7; D is undetermined. The CDR3 runs 15 residues. In germline, CDR1 is MDHEN, CDR2 SYDVKM. The V end lost 5 bases, the J end lost 2 bases, and 16 bases lay between the germline ends. The CDR3 region is CASSPSPRATYEQYF. CDR3 DNA sequence: TGTGCCAGCAGTCCATCCCCCCGCGCTACCTACGAGCAGTACTTC.

This clonotype was seen many times. The genes are TRBV20-1 and TRBJ2-3; no definite D call. Looked up from germline, CDR1 is DFQATT and CDR2 is SNEGSKA (reference sequence). V was shortened by 0 bases and J by 0 bases, with 4 bases between the two germline ends. The CDR3 is 13 amino acids. The CDR3 sequence is CSARDKSTDTQYF. CDR3 bases: TGCAGTGCTAGAGATAAGAGCACAGATACGCAGTATTTT.

The chain joins TRBV28 to TRBJ2-7, with D perhaps TRBD1 (6 bases). The CDR3 extends over 16 amino acids. The germline CDR1 and CDR2 sequences are MDHEN and SYDVKM. Trimming took 5 bases from V and 2 from J, leaving 19 bases between them. CDR3 nucleotides: TGTGCCAGCAGTGTCTACGGACAGTCAATCACCTACGAGCAGTACTTC. This codes for CASSVYGQSITYEQYF.

This clonotype was observed at least ten times. The chain joins TRBV5-1 to TRBJ2-7; a possible D gene is TRBD2 (6 bases). The CDR3 covers 13 residues. CDR1 and CDR2 (germline): SGHRS, YFSETQ. V lost 6 bases to trimming and J lost 3 bases, with 13 bases between them. The CDR3 DNA sequence: TGCGCCAGCAAAGGGGACTCCCTCTACGAGCAGTACTTC. It encodes CASKGDSLYEQYF.

This clonotype appeared many times. CDR3 in DNA: TGCAGTGCTAGCGCGGGAGGCACAGATACGCAGTATTTT. It encodes CSASAGGTDTQYF. The V gene is TRBV20-1, the J gene TRBJ2-3; 7 positions agree with TRBD2. V trimming: 3 bases; J trimming: 1 base; junction bases outside the gene matches: 1. The CDR3 has 13 amino acids. The germline CDR1 and CDR2 sequences are DFQATT and SNEGSKA (reference sequence).

Ten or more counts support this clonotype. This chain links TRBV11-2 with TRBJ2-1; the D gene is possibly TRBD1 (7 bases). Germline V CDR1 and CDR2: SGHAT, FQNNGV. V shed 5 bases and J shed 5 bases, with 16 bases lying between them. The CDR3 has 15 residues. In DNA form, the CDR3 reads TGTGCCAGCAGCACCCAGGGGGGTAAACACAATGAGCAGTTCTTC. This sequence encodes CASSTQGGKHNEQFF.

This clonotype occurred many times. The chain is built from TRBV28 and TRBJ2-2; 10 bases are a match to TRBD2. J was trimmed by 0 bases and V by 6 bases; bases with no gene match: 10. Per the germline V gene, CDR1 is MDHEN and CDR2 is SYDVKM. The CDR3 consists of 18 residues. The CDR3 DNA reads TGTGCCAGCAGCTCCTCGACTAGCGGGTACGCGAACACCGGGGAGCTGTTTTTT. Its translation: CASSSSTSGYANTGELFF.

The sample holds a few counts of this clonotype. The chain uses TRBV20-1 and TRBJ2-7; D ambiguous. This CDR3 has 14 residues. Germline V CDR1 and CDR2: DFQATT, SNEGSKA (reference sequence). The ends were cut back, 0 bases at V and 4 bases at J, with 13 bases in the middle. The CDR3 bases are TGCAGTGCTAGAGATCCTAACATTCTTTACGAGCAGTACTTC. This translates into CSARDPNILYEQYF.

This clonotype was seen at least ten times. The rearrangement uses TRBV29-1 and TRBJ1-1, with D maybe TRBD1 (5 bases). There are 12 residues in the CDR3. The V end was cut by 1 base, the J end by 4 bases, with 7 bases between. Germline CDR1 is SQVTM and CDR2 is ANQGSEA. The DNA of the CDR3 is TGCAGCGTTGAAGCCCAGGGCACTGAAGCTTTCTTT. It specifies CSVEAQGTEAFF.

This clonotype was counted many times. The V gene is TRBV20-1, the J gene TRBJ2-3; 10 positions agree with TRBD1. The CDR3 has 17 residues. With 5 bases clipped from V and 2 bases from J, the junction kept 13 bases outside the gene matches. In germline, CDR1 is DFQATT, CDR2 SNEGSKA (reference sequence). The CDR3 reads CSADSTGTGVVTDTQYF. The CDR3 DNA is TGCAGTGCTGACTCGACCGGGACAGGGGTCGTCACAGATACGCAGTATTTT.

In this sample, this clonotype turned up many times. The chain links TRBV5-1 to TRBJ2-3, with TRBD2 matching over 8 bases. The CDR3 totals 16 residues. V lost 0 bases to trimming and J lost 5 bases; unmatched junction nucleotides: 8. The germline V gene has CDR1 SGHRS and CDR2 YFSETQ. CDR3 coding DNA: TGCGCCAGCAGCTTGGTTTGGGCGGGGGGCGGAGATACGCAGTATTTT. As protein: CASSLVWAGGGDTQYF.

This clonotype was picked up many times. This chain links TRBV11-3 with TRBJ1-1, with 7 positions matching TRBD1. J was trimmed by 1 base and V by 5 bases; bases with no gene match: 7. Germline CDR1 SGHNT, CDR2 YENEEA. CDR3 length: 15 residues. For the CDR3, the DNA is TGTGCCAGCAGCCCGGGGTCAGGGGGGAACACTGAAGCTTTCTTT. Residues: CASSPGSGGNTEAFF.

The chain joins TRBV5-1 to TRBJ2-3; no reliable D call. CDR1 is SGHRS and CDR2 is YFSETQ in the germline V gene. The length of the CDR3 is 15 residues. The V and J ends lost 0 bases and 1 base respectively, with 9 bases between them. In DNA, the CDR3 is TGCGCCAGCAGCTTGGTTGGTGGGGGCACAGATACGCAGTATTTT. Translation: CASSLVGGGTDTQYF.

This clonotype was seen at least ten times. At one end the junction does not follow the germline gene, possibly because of a read error. This rearrangement joins TRBV29-1 to TRBJ1-2; D is perhaps TRBD1 (6 bases). Germline CDR1 SQVTM, CDR2 ANQGSEA. The CDR3 runs to 14 residues. The CDR3 coding sequence is TGCAGCGTTTATCCGCGGATTGACGCCCCGGGGACATACTTC. Protein sequence: CSVYPRIDAPGTYF.

With respect to this clonotype: This may be a read error: a much more frequent sequence differs by one nucleotide. The chain links TRBV3-1 to TRBJ2-1; maybe TRBD2 (5 bases). This CDR3 is 16 amino acids long. Germline loops: CDR1 LGHDT, CDR2 YNNKEL (reference sequence). V lost 5 bases and J 5 bases, leaving 19 bases between the germline ends. CDR3 sequence: CASSLPGETKDNEQFF. The CDR3 nucleotides are TGTGCCAGCAGCTTACCCGGCGAGACTAAGGACAATGAGCAGTTCTTC.

As to this clonotype: A much larger clone lies a single base off, so this may be a read error. The chain combines TRBV12-3 or TRBV12-4 with TRBJ2-7, with D perhaps matching TRBD1 or TRBD2 (5 bases each). CDR3 length equals 12 residues. V lost 1 base to trimming and J lost 6 bases, with 7 bases between them. Written as DNA, the CDR3 is TGTGCCAGCAGTTTAGGAGGGGCCGAGCAGTACTTC. It yields the protein CASSLGGAEQYF.

This clonotype was seen more than once but under ten times. Just one base apart from a much larger clone, this may be a read error. The chain employs TRBV20-1 and TRBJ2-3; 10 positions agree with TRBD1. The trim removed 6 bases at V and 4 bases at J, leaving 16 bases unmatched. Germline CDR1 and CDR2: DFQATT and SNEGSKA (reference sequence). This CDR3 region has 17 residues. The CDR3 loop reads CSAPGQGSLFISDTQYF. The DNA of the CDR3 is TGCAGTGCCCCGGGACAGGGGAGCCTCTTTATCTCAGATACGCAGTATTTT.

This clonotype appeared many times. V is TRBV15 and J is TRBJ2-2; D call uncertain. The CDR3 runs to 16 residues. Germline CDR1 is LNHNV and CDR2 is YYDKDF (reference sequence). With 0 bases removed from V and 4 bases from J, the gap between germline ends came to 12 bases. CDR3 residues: CATSRDSFLLTGELFF. CDR3 DNA sequence: TGTGCCACCAGCAGAGATTCTTTCCTACTCACCGGGGAGCTGTTTTTT.

This clonotype has a count of ten or more. The CDR3 DNA reads as TGTGCCAGCAGCTTAGAAGGGCGGGAGACCCAGTACTTC. This sequence encodes CASSLEGRETQYF. The V call is TRBV7-8, the J call TRBJ2-5; D gene ambiguous. Germline V CDR1 and CDR2: SGHVS, FQNEAQ. The CDR3 extends over 13 amino acids. The V end was cut by 1 base, the J end by 5 bases, with 8 bases between.

Many counts were recorded for this clonotype. The chain links TRBV7-9 to TRBJ2-5; D unresolved. V gave up 5 bases and J gave up 2 bases, with 3 bases separating them. The germline V gene encodes CDR1 SEHNR and CDR2 FQNEAQ (reference sequence). This CDR3 contains 11 residues. CDR3 sequence: CASSIQETQYF. CDR3 in DNA: TGTGCCAGCAGCATTCAAGAGACCCAGTACTTC.

This clonotype was observed a single time. The rearrangement uses TRBV20-1 and TRBJ2-7; a possible D gene is TRBD2 (5 bases). The length of the CDR3 is 13 residues. Deletions cut 6 bases from V and 2 bases from J, with 14 bases between. Per the germline V gene, CDR1 is DFQATT and CDR2 is SNEGSKA (reference sequence). For the CDR3, the DNA is TGCAGTGCGTCGAAGGACTGGACCTACGAGCAGTACTTC. It specifies CSASKDWTYEQYF.